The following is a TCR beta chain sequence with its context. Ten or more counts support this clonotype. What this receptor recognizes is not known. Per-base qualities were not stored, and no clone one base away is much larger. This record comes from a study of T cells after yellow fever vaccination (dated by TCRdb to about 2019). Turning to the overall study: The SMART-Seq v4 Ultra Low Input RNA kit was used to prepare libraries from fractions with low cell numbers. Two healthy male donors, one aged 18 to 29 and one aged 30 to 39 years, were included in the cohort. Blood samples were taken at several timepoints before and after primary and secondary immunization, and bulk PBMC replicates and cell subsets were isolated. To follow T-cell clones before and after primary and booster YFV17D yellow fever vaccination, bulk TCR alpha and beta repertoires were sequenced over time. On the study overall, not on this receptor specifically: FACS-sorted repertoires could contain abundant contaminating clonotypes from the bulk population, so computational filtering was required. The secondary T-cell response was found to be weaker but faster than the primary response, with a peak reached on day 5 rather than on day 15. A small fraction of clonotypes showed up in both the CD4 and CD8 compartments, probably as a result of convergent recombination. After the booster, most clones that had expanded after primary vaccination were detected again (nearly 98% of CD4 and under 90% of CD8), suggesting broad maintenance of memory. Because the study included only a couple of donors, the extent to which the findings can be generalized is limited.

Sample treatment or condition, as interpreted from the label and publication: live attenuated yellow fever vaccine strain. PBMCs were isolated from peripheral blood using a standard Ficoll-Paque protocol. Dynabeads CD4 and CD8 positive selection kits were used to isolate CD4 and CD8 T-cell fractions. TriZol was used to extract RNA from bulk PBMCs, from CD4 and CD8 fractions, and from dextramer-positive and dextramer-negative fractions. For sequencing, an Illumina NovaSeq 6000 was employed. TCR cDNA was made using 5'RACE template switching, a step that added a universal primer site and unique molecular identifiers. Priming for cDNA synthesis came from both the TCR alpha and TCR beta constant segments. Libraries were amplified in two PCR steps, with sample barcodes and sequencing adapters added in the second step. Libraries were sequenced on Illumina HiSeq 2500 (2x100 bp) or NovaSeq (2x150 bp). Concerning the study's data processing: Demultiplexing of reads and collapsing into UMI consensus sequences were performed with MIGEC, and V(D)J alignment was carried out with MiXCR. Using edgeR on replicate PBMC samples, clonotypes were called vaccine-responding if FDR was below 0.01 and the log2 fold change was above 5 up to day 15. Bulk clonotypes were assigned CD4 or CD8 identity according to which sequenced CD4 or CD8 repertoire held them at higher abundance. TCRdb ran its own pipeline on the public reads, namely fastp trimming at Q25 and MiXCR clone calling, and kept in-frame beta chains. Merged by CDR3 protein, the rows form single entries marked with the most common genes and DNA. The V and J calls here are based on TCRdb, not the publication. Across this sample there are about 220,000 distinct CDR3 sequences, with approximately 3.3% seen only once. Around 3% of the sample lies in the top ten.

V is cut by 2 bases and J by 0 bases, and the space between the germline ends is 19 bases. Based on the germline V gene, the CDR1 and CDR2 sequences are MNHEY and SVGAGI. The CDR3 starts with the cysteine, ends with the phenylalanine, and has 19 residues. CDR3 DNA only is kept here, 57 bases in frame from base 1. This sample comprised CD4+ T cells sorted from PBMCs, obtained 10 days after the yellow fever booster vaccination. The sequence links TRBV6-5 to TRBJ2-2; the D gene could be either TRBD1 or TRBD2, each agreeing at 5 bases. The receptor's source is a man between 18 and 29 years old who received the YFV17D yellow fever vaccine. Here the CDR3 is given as CASSYAHRDPQANTGELFF. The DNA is TGTGCCAGCAGTTACGCACACCGGGACCCCCAGGCGAACACCGGGGAGCTGTTTTTT.